The T cell receptor (beta chain) described here comes from a study of blood T cell repertoires in COVID-19. Overall study: Sites in the United States, Italy and Spain provided acute and convalescent COVID-19 samples. PBMCs, B-cell-depleted T cells, or T cells provided the cDNA or gDNA that made up the material.

The J segment lost 12 bases and the V segment lost 5 bases, leaving 6 bases of the junction unmatched. From germline, CDR1 is MNHEY and CDR2 SVGAGI. This CDR3 spans 12 amino acids. Original data processing: Amplification from reference gene primers served as the basis for estimated nucleated cell counts. Generated by immunoSEQ multiplex PCR, the TCRdb table keeps only in-frame clones and is missing some. V and J calls and clone size come straight from that table; D and trimming were deduced from the DNA. The sample has approximately 190,000 clones; roughly 80% are singletons. The rearrangement joins TRBV6-5 to TRBJ2-1, with 8 bases aligning to TRBD2. The sequence was collected from a man aged 55 to 69 with active or convalescent COVID-19. Sequenced material: peripheral blood. The CDR3 reads CASSTEAGGQFF. The CDR3 nucleotides are TGTGCCAGCAGTACGGAGGCGGGGGGGCAGTTCTTC.